Presented here are 19 T cell receptor beta chains from one specimen sequenced in a study of T cell repertoires in cytomegalovirus infection. TCRdb called the reads again in MiXCR, with one record for every CDR3 protein. There are fewer than 200,000 distinct CDR3 sequences in the sample; roughly 9% occur only once, and roughly 4.8% lies in the top ten. Sequenced input: PBMCs. The receptors were gathered from a human donor in good health (CMV status not recorded). Some clones in this sample may be carry-over from other donors' samples.

This clonotype showed up many times. V is TRBV7-9 and J is TRBJ2-1; D ambiguous. This CDR3 is built from 12 residues. Germline CDR1 is SEHNR and CDR2 is FQNEAQ (reference sequence). Between the trimmed V and J ends, which lost 1 base and 5 bases, there was a span of 3 bases. The CDR3 spells CASSLDDNEQFF. The CDR3 DNA sequence: TGTGCCAGCAGCTTAGATGACAATGAGCAGTTCTTC.

In regard to this clonotype: A much larger clonotype is one base distant, so this may be a read error. The J gene is TRBJ2-2, the V gene TRBV7-6; maybe TRBD2 (5 bases). Germline assignment: CDR1 SGHVS and CDR2 FNYEAQ. CDR3 length: 17 amino acids. The CDR3: CVSSLGLAAANTGELFF. CDR3 in DNA: TGTGTCAGCAGCTTAGGGCTAGCCGCCGCGAACACCGGGGAGCTGTTTTTT.

This clonotype appeared many times. The rearrangement joins TRBV28 to TRBJ1-6, with 9 bases lining up with TRBD1. J lost 0 bases, V lost 1 base, and 10 bases had no gene match. Per germline, CDR1 MDHEN and CDR2 SYDVKM. There are 20 residues in the CDR3. The CDR3 is CASSLSGQGFRSSYNSPLHF. CDR3 sequence (DNA): TGTGCCAGCAGTTTATCGGGACAGGGTTTTCGAAGCTCCTATAATTCACCCCTCCACTTT.

The CDR3 region has the DNA TGTGCCAGCTCATGGCGTTTTGAAGCTTTCTTT. Its translation: CASSWRFEAFF. The chain links TRBV28 to TRBJ1-1; D gene unclear. The germline V gene has CDR1 MDHEN and CDR2 SYDVKM. Trimming stripped 8 bases from V and 7 bases from J, with 11 bases between. The CDR3 consists of 11 residues.

This clonotype was picked up a small number of times. The J gene is TRBJ1-2, the V gene TRBV15, with TRBD1 as a possible D gene (6 bases). Trimming removed 4 bases at V and 3 bases at J, with 15 bases between. CDR3 length: 15 residues. Germline V gene data show CDR1 as LNHNV and CDR2 as YYDKDF (reference sequence). The CDR3 DNA reads TGTGCCACCAGCACCTACAGGGTAGAGGACTATGGCTACACCTTC. Translation gives CATSTYRVEDYGYTF. The full variable domain, completed using reference TRBV15 and TRBJ1-2, is DAMVIQNPRYQVTQFGKPVTLSCSQTLNHNVMYWYQQKSSQAPKLLFHYYDKDFNNEADTPDNFQSRRPNTSFCFLDIRSPGLGDTAMYLCATSTYRVEDYGYTFGSGTRLTVV.

This clonotype appeared many times. The chain uses TRBV7-3 and TRBJ2-1; TRBD2 matches at 7 bases. CDR1 and CDR2 from the germline V gene are SGHTA and FQGTGA. The CDR3 has 16 residues. The V segment lost 1 base and the J segment 7 bases; nucleotides outside the gene matches: 10. This chain's CDR3 is CASSLKAGALSNEQFF. The CDR3 DNA reads TGTGCCAGCAGCTTAAAGGCGGGAGCCCTGAGTAATGAGCAGTTCTTC.

This clonotype was counted many times. The V and J genes are TRBV6-2 or TRBV6-3 and TRBJ2-4; 7 positions match TRBD2. Looked up from germline, CDR1 is MNHEY and CDR2 is SVGEGT. Unmatched junction bases numbered 8, after V lost 3 bases and J lost 6 bases. This CDR3 spans 15 amino acids. The CDR3 is CASSYRLAERNIQYF. The CDR3 nucleotides are TGTGCCAGCAGTTATCGGCTAGCGGAACGAAACATTCAGTACTTC.

The chain recombines TRBV25-1 with TRBJ2-7; 7 positions match TRBD2. CDR3 length equals 16 residues. From germline, CDR1 is MGHDK and CDR2 SYGVNS. Unmatched junction bases numbered 10, after V lost 4 bases and J lost 1 base. The CDR3 nucleotides read TGTGCCAGCAGTGGATGGCTTGCGGGAGCTTCCTACGAGCAGTACTTC. This gives the protein CASSGWLAGASYEQYF.

This clonotype was picked up a small number of times. CDR3 sequence: CSASGENIQYF. The CDR3 nucleotides read TGCAGTGCTTCCGGAGAGAACATTCAGTACTTC. The chain is built from TRBV20-1 and TRBJ2-4; D not certain. Looked up from germline, CDR1 is DFQATT and CDR2 is SNEGSKA (reference sequence). The CDR3 covers 11 residues. V dropped 5 bases and J dropped 7 bases, with 9 bases sitting between them.

This clonotype occurred many times. The CDR3 sequence: CASSLIGGQTNYGYTF. The CDR3 region has the DNA TGTGCCAGCAGTTTGATTGGAGGCCAGACGAACTATGGCTACACCTTC. The V call is TRBV27, the J call TRBJ1-2; no clear D gene. The CDR3 has 16 residues. Between the trimmed V and J ends, which lost 3 bases and 2 bases, there was a span of 16 bases. CDR1 is MNHEY and CDR2 is SMNVEV in the germline V gene (reference sequence).

This clonotype was counted at least ten times. The gene calls are TRBV7-2 and TRBJ2-1; D might be TRBD1 (6 bases). V was pared by 1 base and J by 8 bases, with 15 bases between. The CDR3 length is 15 residues. Germline CDR1 reads SGHTA; CDR2 reads FQGNSA. The CDR3 here is CASSLEQGRVDEQFF. CDR3 nucleotides: TGTGCCAGCAGCTTAGAACAGGGAAGGGTGGATGAGCAGTTCTTC.

This clonotype occurred a few times. The chain recombines TRBV20-1 with TRBJ2-7; 12 bases match TRBD2. This CDR3 is built from 14 residues. The germline V gene encodes CDR1 DFQATT and CDR2 SNEGSKA (reference sequence). V gave up 6 bases and J gave up 1 base; unmatched junction bases: 4. For the CDR3, the DNA is TGCAGTGCCAAGACTAGCGGGAGATCCTACGAGCAGTACTTC. Encoded protein: CSAKTSGRSYEQYF.

The chain carries TRBV6-1 and TRBJ2-1, with D tentatively TRBD1 (6 bases). From germline, CDR1 is MNHNS and CDR2 SASEGT. Trimming left V 3 bases short and J 15 bases short, with 12 bases between. This CDR3 has 11 amino acids. Here the CDR3 reads CASSDDRRPFF. As DNA, the CDR3 is TGTGCCAGCAGTGACGACAGGAGGCCGTTCTTC.

The table lists this clonotype with many counts. The chain uses TRBV7-2 and TRBJ2-7, with 7 nucleotides matching TRBD1. With V trimmed by 1 base and J by 3 bases, 9 bases remained unmatched. Germline V gene sequence: CDR1 SGHTA, CDR2 FQGNSA. The CDR3 is 16 residues long. The CDR3 here is CASSLGWDRINYEQYF. CDR3 DNA: TGTGCCAGCAGCTTAGGATGGGACAGAATAAACTACGAGCAGTACTTC.

Many counts were recorded for this clonotype. V and J are TRBV29-1 and TRBJ1-5, with 7 bases aligning to TRBD1. Losses at the gene ends were 5 bases for V and 0 bases for J; bases not matched to a gene: 1. This CDR3 is built from 13 residues. The germline CDR1 and CDR2 sequences are SQVTM and ANQGSEA. CDR3 DNA sequence: TGCAGCGTTTCAGGGGGTAGCAATCAGCCCCAGCATTTT. Translated: CSVSGGSNQPQHF.

This clonotype was seen many times. The chain is built from TRBV12-3 or TRBV12-4 and TRBJ2-2; maybe TRBD1 (6 bases). Deletions cut 6 bases from V and 1 base from J, with 12 bases between. This CDR3 is 15 amino acids long. This CDR3 is CASRHRAGNTGELFF. The CDR3 DNA reads TGTGCCAGCAGACACAGGGCGGGGAACACCGGGGAGCTGTTTTTT.

In its sample, this clonotype was seen many times. The J gene is TRBJ2-2, the V gene TRBV11-3; the D call may be TRBD1 or TRBD2 (5 bases each). V was clipped by 6 bases and J by 8 bases, with 10 bases between them. The CDR3 sequence is 12 residues long. Germline V lookup: CDR1 SGHNT, CDR2 YENEEA. CDR3 amino acids: CASRSWGGELFF. The CDR3 nucleotides are TGTGCCAGCAGATCCTGGGGGGGGGAGCTGTTTTTT.

This clonotype was seen repeatedly, ten times or more. The rearrangement uses TRBV6-1 and TRBJ2-3, with 10 nucleotides matching TRBD2. Per the germline V gene, CDR1 is MNHNS and CDR2 is SASEGT. The V gene end was trimmed by 8 bases and the J gene end by 1 base; junction bases not matched to a gene: 6. This CDR3 comprises 15 residues. The CDR3 loop reads CASAPLAGGTDTQYF. The DNA for the CDR3 is TGTGCCAGCGCCCCCCTAGCGGGGGGCACAGATACGCAGTATTTT.

The table lists this clonotype with many counts. The chain carries TRBV29-1 and TRBJ2-1; the match to TRBD2 covers 9 bases. Germline V gives CDR1 SQVTM, CDR2 ANQGSEA. There are 15 residues in the CDR3. Trimming took 1 base from V and 5 from J; bases not matched to a gene: 6. DNA of the CDR3: TGCAGCGTTGAAGCACAGCGGGGGGCCGACAATGAGCAGTTCTTC. Translated, it gives CSVEAQRGADNEQFF.